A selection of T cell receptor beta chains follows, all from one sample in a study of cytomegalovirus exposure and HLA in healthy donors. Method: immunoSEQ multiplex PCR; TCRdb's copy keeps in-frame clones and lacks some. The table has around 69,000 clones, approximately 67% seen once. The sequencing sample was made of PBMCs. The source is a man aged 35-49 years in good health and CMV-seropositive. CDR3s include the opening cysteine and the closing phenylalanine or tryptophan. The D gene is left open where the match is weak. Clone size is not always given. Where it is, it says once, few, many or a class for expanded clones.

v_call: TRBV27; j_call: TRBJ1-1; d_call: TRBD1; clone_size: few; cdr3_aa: CASSFDRGGEAFF; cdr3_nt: TGTGCCAGCAGTTTCGACAGGGGAGGGGAAGCTTTCTTT
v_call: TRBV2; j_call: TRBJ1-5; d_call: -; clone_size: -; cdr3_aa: CASQGGSNQPQHF; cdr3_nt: TGTGCCAGCCAGGGAGGCAGCAATCAGCCCCAGCATTTT
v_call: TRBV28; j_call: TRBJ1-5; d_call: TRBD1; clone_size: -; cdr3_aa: CASSWTGRSDQPQHF; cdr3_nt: TGTGCCAGCAGCTGGACAGGGAGGTCCGATCAGCCCCAGCATTTT
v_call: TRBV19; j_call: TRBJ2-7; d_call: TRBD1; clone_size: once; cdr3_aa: CASSVTGDGLSYEQYF; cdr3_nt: TGTGCCAGTAGTGTGACAGGGGACGGTTTGTCCTACGAGCAGTACTTC
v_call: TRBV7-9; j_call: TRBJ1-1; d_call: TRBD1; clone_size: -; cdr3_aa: CASKYTGDTEAFF; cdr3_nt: TGTGCCAGCAAGTACACAGGGGACACTGAAGCTTTCTTT
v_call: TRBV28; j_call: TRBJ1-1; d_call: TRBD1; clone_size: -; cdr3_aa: CASSPWTGGSGTEAFF; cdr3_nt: TGTGCCAGCAGTCCCTGGACAGGGGGGAGTGGGACTGAAGCTTTCTTT
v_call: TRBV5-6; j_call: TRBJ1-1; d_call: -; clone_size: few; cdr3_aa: CASSLDRNTEAFF; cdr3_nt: TGTGCCAGCAGCTTGGACAGGAACACTGAAGCTTTCTTT
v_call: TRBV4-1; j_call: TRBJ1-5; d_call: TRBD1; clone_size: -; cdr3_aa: CASSQDGTGDQPQHF; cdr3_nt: TGCGCCAGCAGCCAAGACGGGACAGGGGATCAGCCCCAGCATTTT
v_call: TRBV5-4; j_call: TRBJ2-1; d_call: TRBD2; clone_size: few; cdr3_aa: CASSPGLRELPGGEQFF; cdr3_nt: TGTGCCAGCAGCCCCGGGCTACGGGAGCTACCGGGGGGTGAGCAGTTCTTC
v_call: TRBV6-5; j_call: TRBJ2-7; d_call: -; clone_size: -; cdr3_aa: CATWATTYEQYF; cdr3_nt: TGTGCCACCTGGGCGACTACCTACGAGCAGTACTTC
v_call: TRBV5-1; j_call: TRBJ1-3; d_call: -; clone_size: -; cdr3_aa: CASSLDGSGNTIYF; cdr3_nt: TGCGCCAGCAGCTTGGACGGTTCTGGAAACACCATATATTTT
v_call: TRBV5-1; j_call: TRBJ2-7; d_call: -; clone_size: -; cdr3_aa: CASSLRADYYEQYF; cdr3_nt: TGCGCCAGCAGCTTAAGAGCCGACTACTACGAGCAGTACTTC
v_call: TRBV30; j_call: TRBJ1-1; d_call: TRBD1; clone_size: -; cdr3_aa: CAWLQGAAEAFF; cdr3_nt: TGTGCCTGGCTTCAGGGGGCCGCTGAAGCTTTCTTT
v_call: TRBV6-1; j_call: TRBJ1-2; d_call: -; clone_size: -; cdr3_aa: CASSEVGGYTF; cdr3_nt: TGTGCCAGCAGTGAAGTCGGGGGCTACACCTTC
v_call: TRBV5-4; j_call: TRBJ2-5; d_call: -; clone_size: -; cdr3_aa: CASSLGRSLGETQYF; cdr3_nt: TGTGCCAGCAGCTTGGGGAGGAGTCTTGGAGAGACCCAGTACTTC
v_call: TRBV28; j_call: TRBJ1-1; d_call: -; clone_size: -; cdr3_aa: CASTRGGARGTEAFF; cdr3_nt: TGTGCCAGCACCCGGGGGGGCGCCCGAGGGACTGAAGCTTTCTTT
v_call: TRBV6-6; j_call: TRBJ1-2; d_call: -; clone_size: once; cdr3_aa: CASSYGGDHGYTF; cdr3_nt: TGTGCCAGCAGTTACGGAGGGGACCATGGCTACACCTTC
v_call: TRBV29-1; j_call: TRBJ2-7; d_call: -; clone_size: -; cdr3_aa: CSVAGSSYEQYF; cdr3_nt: TGCAGCGTTGCTGGGAGCTCCTACGAGCAGTACTTC
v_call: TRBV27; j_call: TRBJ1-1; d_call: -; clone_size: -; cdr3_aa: CASSSTPGFGNTEAFF; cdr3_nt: TGTGCCAGCAGTTCTACCCCAGGGTTTGGAAACACTGAAGCTTTCTTT
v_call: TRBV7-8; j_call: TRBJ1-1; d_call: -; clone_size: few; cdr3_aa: CASTGVGTEAFF; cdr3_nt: TGTGCCAGCACGGGGGTGGGCACTGAAGCTTTCTTT
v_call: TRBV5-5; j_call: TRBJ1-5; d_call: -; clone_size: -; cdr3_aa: CASSLTGSGNQPQHF; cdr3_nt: TGTGCCAGCAGCCTGACAGGTTCGGGGAATCAGCCCCAGCATTTT
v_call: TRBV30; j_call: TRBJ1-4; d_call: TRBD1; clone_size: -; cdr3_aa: CAWSGQGDEKLFF; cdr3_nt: TGTGCCTGGAGTGGCCAGGGGGACGAAAAACTGTTTTTT
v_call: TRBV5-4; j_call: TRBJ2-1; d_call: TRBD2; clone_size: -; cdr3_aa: CASSFPGGGLYNEQFF; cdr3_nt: TGTGCCAGCAGCTTTCCGGGCGGGGGGCTTTACAATGAGCAGTTCTTC